This T cell receptor beta chain was recovered during a study of beta chain features in type 1 diabetes. Broader study findings: For Type 1 diabetes patients, all four CD4+ subsets carried TCRB CDR3s that were moderately but significantly shorter.

Deletions cut 2 bases from V and 2 bases from J, with 7 bases between. Germline V CDR1 and CDR2: SEHNR, FQNEAQ (reference sequence). This CDR3 is 14 amino acids long. This clone came up a few times. The antigen remains unidentified. Investigators reverse transcribed all isolated RNA, so they sequenced expressed TCRB transcripts. Generated by immunoSEQ multiplex PCR, the TCRdb table keeps only in-frame clones and is missing some. The sample includes hundreds of thousands of clones, 9.5% to 12% of them seen just once. Sequencing was performed on naive CD4+ T cells from blood. The chain has TRBV7-9 and TRBJ2-1; TRBD1 or TRBD2 may be the D gene (5 bases each). The TCR sequence derives from a woman in her late teens or twenties in good health. The DNA of the CDR3 is TGTGCCAGCAGCTTACAGGGACCCTACAATGAGCAGTTCTTC. It specifies CASSLQGPYNEQFF. The complete variable domain, with remaining parts taken from reference TRBV7-9 and TRBJ2-1, reads DTGVSQNPRHKITKRGQNVTFRCDPISEHNRLYWYRQTLGQGPEFLTYFQNEAQLEKSRLLSDRFSAERPKGSFSTLEIQRTEQGDSAMYLCASSLQGPYNEQFFGPGTRLTVL.